These 19 T cell receptor beta chains came from one sample sequenced in a study of CD8 T cells in ankylosing spondylitis. In TCRdb, the 5' RACE reads were re-called with MiXCR into one record per CDR3 protein. The sample lists around 150,000 distinct CDR3 sequences; under 14% were seen once. Sequencing was carried out using blood, either unsorted or a sorted T cell fraction (not recorded which). All receptors derive from a male donor with ankylosing spondylitis or in good health (not recorded which).

This clonotype came up a few times. The rearrangement joins TRBV6-6 to TRBJ2-1; D is unclear. The CDR3 is 13 residues long. Trimming took 4 bases from V and 12 from J, leaving 16 bases between them. CDR1 MNHNY and CDR2 SVGAGI come from the germline V gene (reference sequence). In nucleotides, the CDR3 is TGTGCCAGCAGTTCCGCCCGATCAACTCGGCAGTTCTTC. Its translation: CASSSARSTRQFF.

This rearrangement joins TRBV4-3 to TRBJ2-5; TRBD1 agrees at 10 bases. Germline V CDR1 and CDR2: LGHNA, YSLEER. There are 14 residues in the CDR3. The J segment lost 4 bases and the V segment lost 3 bases, leaving 2 bases of the junction unmatched. CDR3 sequence (DNA): TGCGCCAGCAGCCAGACAGGGGGCGGAGAGACCCAGTACTTC. This translates into CASSQTGGGETQYF.

This clonotype has just a few counts. The CDR3 here is CATRGVPEQYF. The CDR3 DNA reads as TGTGCCACCCGGGGGGTTCCAGAGCAGTACTTC. V usage is TRBV28 and J usage is TRBJ2-7, with 7 bases lining up with TRBD2. V lost 10 bases to trimming and J lost 7 bases; unmatched junction nucleotides: 7. The V gene's germline CDR1 is MDHEN and CDR2 SYDVKM. This CDR3 has 11 amino acids.

This clonotype occurred a few times. This rearrangement joins TRBV11-2 to TRBJ2-1; D might be TRBD2 (5 bases). Trimming removed 7 bases at V and 3 bases at J, with 13 bases between. The CDR3 loop spans 14 amino acids. Germline V gene lookup returns CDR1 SGHAT and CDR2 FQNNGV. The DNA for the CDR3 is TGTGCCAGCAAAGGCCCAGCGGACTACAATGAGCAGTTCTTC. It yields the protein CASKGPADYNEQFF.

As to this clonotype: A much larger clone is a single base away; this may be a read error. The CDR3 sequence: CSVRTSGRASDTQYF. In nucleotides, the CDR3 is TGCAGCGTTAGGACTAGCGGGAGGGCATCAGATACGCAGTATTTT. This chain connects TRBV29-1 to TRBJ2-3, with TRBD2 identical over 15 bases. V shed 5 bases and J 4 bases; nucleotides not matched to a gene: 4. Germline CDR1 SQVTM, CDR2 ANQGSEA. The CDR3 consists of 15 residues.

This clonotype was counted only a few times. The chain employs TRBV5-6 and TRBJ2-5; 8 positions match TRBD2. With V trimmed by 1 base and J by 1 base, 6 bases remained unmatched. The CDR3 extends over 16 amino acids. Germline CDR1 and CDR2: SGHDT and YYEEEE. CDR3 nucleotides: TGTGCCAGCAGCTTGAGAGTAGCGGGGTTCCAAGAGACCCAGTACTTC. This gives the protein CASSLRVAGFQETQYF.

The chain recombines TRBV6-1 with TRBJ2-3; 7 bases align to TRBD2. V lost 6 bases and J lost 5; bases outside the gene matches: 5. CDR1 is MNHNS and CDR2 is SASEGT in the germline V gene. The CDR3 covers 13 residues. The CDR3 protein is CASSPSGGDTQYF. In DNA, the CDR3 is TGTGCCAGCAGCCCCTCGGGGGGAGATACGCAGTATTTT.

This clonotype was detected many times. The CDR3 DNA reads TGCAGCGTTGAAAGCCAAGGACCGCGCTCCTACGAGCAGTACTTC. It specifies CSVESQGPRSYEQYF. The genes are TRBV29-1 and TRBJ2-7; D ambiguous. The CDR3 covers 15 residues. Germline CDR1 is SQVTM and CDR2 is ANQGSEA. Trimming pared 2 bases from V and 0 bases from J, leaving 14 bases between.

There are many counts of this clonotype. The rearrangement joins TRBV15 to TRBJ2-2; D unresolved. The V and J ends lost 0 bases and 6 bases respectively, with 5 bases between them. Germline-derived CDR1 and CDR2 are LNHNV and YYDKDF (reference sequence). The CDR3 is 13 amino acids. CDR3 DNA sequence: TGTGCCACCAGCAGAGATGCAGCCGGGGAGCTGTTTTTT. Translation: CATSRDAAGELFF.

This clonotype appeared a few times. The CDR3: CASSPTGIDEQYF. The CDR3 DNA follows: TGCGCCAGCAGCCCGACAGGGATCGACGAGCAGTACTTC. The chain recombines TRBV5-1 with TRBJ2-7, with 7 bases that match TRBD1. The J segment lost 5 bases and the V segment lost 4 bases, leaving 6 bases of the junction unmatched. The CDR3 spans 13 residues. CDR1 is SGHRS, CDR2 YFSETQ, per germline. Looking up the rest from reference TRBV5-1 and TRBJ2-7 gives the full variable domain: KAGVTQTPRYLIKTRGQQVTLSCSPISGHRSVSWYQQTPGQGLQFLFEYFSETQRNKGNFPGRFSGRQFSNSRSEMNVSTLELGDSALYLCASSPTGIDEQYFGPGTRLTVT.

This rearrangement joins TRBV27 to TRBJ1-6; D remains unclear. This CDR3 spans 15 amino acids. From germline, CDR1 is MNHEY and CDR2 SMNVEV (reference sequence). The V gene lost 5 bases and the J gene lost 3 bases, with 11 bases spanning the gap. The chain's CDR3 is CASSPNSLYNSPLHF. CDR3 DNA sequence: TGTGCCAGCAGTCCTAATTCCCTCTATAATTCACCCCTCCACTTT.

This clonotype showed up many times. The chain uses TRBV4-1 and TRBJ2-7, with no clear D. V was cut by 7 bases and J by 2 bases, with 21 bases left in between. Per germline, CDR1 MGHRA and CDR2 YSYEKL. CDR3 size: 16 residues. Written as DNA, the CDR3 is TGCGCCAGCACCCGATCCTCCAGCGACTCCACCTACGAGCAGTACTTC. The encoded protein is CASTRSSSDSTYEQYF.

The chain is built from TRBV5-1 and TRBJ2-7, with 7 positions matching TRBD1. CDR1 and CDR2 (germline): SGHRS, YFSETQ. J gave up 3 bases and V 3 bases, and 3 bases lay outside the gene matches. The CDR3 has 13 residues. For the CDR3, the DNA is TGCGCCAGCAGCTGGGACAGCAACTACGAGCAGTACTTC. Residues: CASSWDSNYEQYF.

There are a few counts of this clonotype. This rearrangement joins TRBV20-1 to TRBJ2-4, with D possibly matching TRBD2 (6 bases). Germline V gives CDR1 DFQATT, CDR2 SNEGSKA (reference sequence). The CDR3 has 15 amino acids. Trimming cost V 5 bases and J 4 bases, with 18 bases left between them. The CDR3 coding sequence is TGCAGTGCTGGTCCCTATGGGGCGGGGAAAAACATTCAGTACTTC. Protein sequence: CSAGPYGAGKNIQYF.

The sample holds a few counts of this clonotype. CDR3 protein: CASSGFLAGLSYNEQFF. The CDR3 DNA is TGTGCCAGCAGTGGATTCCTAGCGGGTCTCTCCTACAATGAGCAGTTCTTC. The chain employs TRBV6-1 and TRBJ2-1; TRBD2 aligns across 8 bases. J was trimmed by 0 bases and V by 4 bases; bases with no gene match: 8. Per the germline V gene, CDR1 is MNHNS and CDR2 is SASEGT. The CDR3 covers 17 residues.

This clonotype was counted a few times. This chain joins TRBV7-6 and TRBJ2-2; unclear D gene. The V end was cut by 7 bases, the J end by 4 bases, with 13 bases between. Germline-derived CDR1 and CDR2 are SGHVS and FNYEAQ. The CDR3 runs 14 residues. The CDR3 is CASTSAAGTGELFF. The CDR3 DNA reads TGTGCCAGCACTTCAGCAGCAGGCACCGGGGAGCTGTTTTTT.

V gene TRBV7-9 combines with J gene TRBJ1-1; no definite D call. V lost 3 bases and J lost 5, with 13 bases in between. Germline loops: CDR1 SEHNR, CDR2 FQNEAQ (reference sequence). This CDR3 is 14 amino acids long. DNA of the CDR3: TGTGCCAGCAGCTTCGGATCCCAAGGGACTGAAGCTTTCTTT. Translation gives CASSFGSQGTEAFF.

This clonotype was counted a few times. A junction end diverges from the germline sequence, so it may reflect a read error. The chain links TRBV12-3 or TRBV12-4 to TRBJ2-7; unclear D gene. The CDR3 length is 11 residues. CDR3 DNA sequence: TGTGCCACCAGTTTGAGGTCCGAGCAGTACTTC. Encoded protein: CATSLRSEQYF.

At least ten counts were recorded for this clonotype. The CDR3 reads CSARDPGQGGPYGYTF. CDR3 in DNA: TGCAGTGCTAGAGATCCCGGACAGGGAGGCCCCTATGGCTACACCTTC. The chain employs TRBV20-1 and TRBJ1-2, with TRBD1 matching over 8 bases. The CDR3 extends over 16 amino acids. Germline V lookup: CDR1 DFQATT, CDR2 SNEGSKA (reference sequence). After removal of 0 bases from V and 4 bases from J, the junction contained 10 bases not matched to a gene.